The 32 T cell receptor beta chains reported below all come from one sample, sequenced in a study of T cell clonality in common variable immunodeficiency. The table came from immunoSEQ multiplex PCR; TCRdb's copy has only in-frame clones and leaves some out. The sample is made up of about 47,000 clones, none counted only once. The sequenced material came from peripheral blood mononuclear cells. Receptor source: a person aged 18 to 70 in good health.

Partial CDR3 DNA: TGCGCCAGCAGTCCTCTTAGCGGGGAGCAAGAGCCC. Protein: CASSPLSGEQEP. The whole CDR3 reads CASSPLSGEQEPQHF. The chain links TRBV10-2 to TRBJ1-5; the D is unclear. With the read ending 3 residues before the CDR3 end, the germline J gene is used to fill in that end. The germline V gene encodes CDR1 WSHSY and CDR2 SAAADI. Trimming shortened V by 5 bases and J by 8 bases, and 19 bases separated the two germline ends. CDR3 size: 15 residues.

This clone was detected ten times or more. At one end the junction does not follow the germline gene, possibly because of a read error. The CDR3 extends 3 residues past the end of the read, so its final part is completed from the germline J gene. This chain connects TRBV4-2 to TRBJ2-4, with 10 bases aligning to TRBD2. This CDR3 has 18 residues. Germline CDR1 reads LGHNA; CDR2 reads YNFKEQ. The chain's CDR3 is CASSPGVSGGLAKNIQYF. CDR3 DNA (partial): TGCGCCAGCAGCCCGGGAGTTAGCGGGGGGTTGGCCAAAAACATT.

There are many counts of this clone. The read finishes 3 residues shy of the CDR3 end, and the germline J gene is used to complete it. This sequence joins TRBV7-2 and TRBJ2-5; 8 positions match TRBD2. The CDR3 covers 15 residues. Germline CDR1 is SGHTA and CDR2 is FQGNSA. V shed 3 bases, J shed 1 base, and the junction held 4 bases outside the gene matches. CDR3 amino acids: CASSFGGGPQETQYF. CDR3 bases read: TGTGCCAGCAGCTTTGGCGGGGGGCCCCAAGAGACC.

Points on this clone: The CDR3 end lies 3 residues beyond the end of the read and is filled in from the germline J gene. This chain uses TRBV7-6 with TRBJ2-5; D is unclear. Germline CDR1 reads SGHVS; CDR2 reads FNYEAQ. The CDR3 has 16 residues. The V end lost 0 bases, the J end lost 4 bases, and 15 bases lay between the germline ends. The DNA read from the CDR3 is TGTGCCAGCAGCTTAGCGTGGGCCGCCGTGGGAGAGACC. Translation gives CASSLAWAAVGET. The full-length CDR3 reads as CASSLAWAAVGETQYF.

The CDR3 loop reads CASRLQGLHDYTF. CDR3 bases read: TGTGCCAGTAGACTCCAGGGTTTGCATGAC. V gene TRBV19 combines with J gene TRBJ1-2, with a tentative D call TRBD1 (5 bases). Read data end 3 residues before the CDR3 end; the end is taken from the germline J gene. The CDR3 is 13 amino acids. CDR1 and CDR2 from the germline V gene are LNHDA and SQIVND (reference sequence).

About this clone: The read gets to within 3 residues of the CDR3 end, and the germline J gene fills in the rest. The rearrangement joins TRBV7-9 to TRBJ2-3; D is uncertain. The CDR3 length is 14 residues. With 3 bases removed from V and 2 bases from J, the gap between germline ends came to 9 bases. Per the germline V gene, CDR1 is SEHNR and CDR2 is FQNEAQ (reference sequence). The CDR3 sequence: CASSFGQTTDTQYF. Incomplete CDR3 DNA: TGTGCCAGCAGCTTTGGGCAGACCACAGATACG.

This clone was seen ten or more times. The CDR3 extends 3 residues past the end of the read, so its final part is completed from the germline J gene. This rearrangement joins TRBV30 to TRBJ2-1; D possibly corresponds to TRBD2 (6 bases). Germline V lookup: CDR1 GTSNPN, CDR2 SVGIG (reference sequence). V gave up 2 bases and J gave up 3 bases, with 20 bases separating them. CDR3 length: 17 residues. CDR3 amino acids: CAWSPSGRGFNYNEQFF. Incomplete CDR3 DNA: TGTGCCTGGAGTCCGTCGGGTCGGGGGTTCAACTACAATGAG.

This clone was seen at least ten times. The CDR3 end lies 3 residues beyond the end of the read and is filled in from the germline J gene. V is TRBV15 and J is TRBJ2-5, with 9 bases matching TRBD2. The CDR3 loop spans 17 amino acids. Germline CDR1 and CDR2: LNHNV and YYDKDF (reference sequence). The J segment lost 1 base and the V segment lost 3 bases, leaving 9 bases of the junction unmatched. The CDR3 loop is CATSRGLAHRSQETQYF. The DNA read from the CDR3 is TGTGCCACCAGCAGGGGACTAGCCCACAGAAGCCAAGAGACC.

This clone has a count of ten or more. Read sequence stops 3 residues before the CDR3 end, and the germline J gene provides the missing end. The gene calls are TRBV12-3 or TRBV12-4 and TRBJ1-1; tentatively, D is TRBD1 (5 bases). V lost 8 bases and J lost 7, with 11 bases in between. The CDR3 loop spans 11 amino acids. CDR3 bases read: TGTGCCAGCCAGGGCCTGAGTGAA. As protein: CASQGLSE. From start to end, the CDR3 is CASQGLSEAFF.

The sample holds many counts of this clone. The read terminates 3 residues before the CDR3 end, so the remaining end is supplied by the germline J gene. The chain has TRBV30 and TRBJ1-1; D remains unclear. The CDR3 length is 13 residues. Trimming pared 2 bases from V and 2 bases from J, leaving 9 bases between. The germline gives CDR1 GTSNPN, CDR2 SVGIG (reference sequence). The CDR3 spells CAWSTEDNTEAFF. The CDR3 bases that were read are TGTGCCTGGAGTACAGAAGATAACACTGAA.

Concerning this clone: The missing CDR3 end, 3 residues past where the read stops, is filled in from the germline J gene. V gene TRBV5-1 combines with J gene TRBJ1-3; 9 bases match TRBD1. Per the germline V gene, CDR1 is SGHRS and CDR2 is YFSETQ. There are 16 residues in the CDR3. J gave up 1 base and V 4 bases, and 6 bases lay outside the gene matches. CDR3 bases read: TGCGCCAGCAGCCGACAGGGGGGAGGATCTGGAAACACC. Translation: CASSRQGGGSGNT. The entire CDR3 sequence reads CASSRQGGGSGNTIYF.

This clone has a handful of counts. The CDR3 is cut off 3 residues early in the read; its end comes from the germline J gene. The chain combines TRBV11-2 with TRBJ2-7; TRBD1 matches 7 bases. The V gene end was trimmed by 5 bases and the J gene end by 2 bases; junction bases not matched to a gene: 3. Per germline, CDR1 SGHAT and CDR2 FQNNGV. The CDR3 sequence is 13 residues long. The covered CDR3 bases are TGTGCCAGCAGCCGGGACAGAGCCTACGAG. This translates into CASSRDRAYE. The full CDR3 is CASSRDRAYEQYF.

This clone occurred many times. Incomplete CDR3 DNA: TGTGCCAGCAGGCCCCGGCCAGGGCGGAATACAGATACG. This translates into CASRPRPGRNTDT. The full CDR3 reads CASRPRPGRNTDTQYF. This chain uses TRBV2 with TRBJ2-3; possible D gene TRBD1, 5 bases. The CDR3 end lies 3 residues beyond the end of the read and is filled in from the germline J gene. There are 16 residues in the CDR3. V gave up 6 bases and J gave up 3 bases, with 19 bases separating them. CDR1 and CDR2 (germline): SNHLY, FYNNEI.

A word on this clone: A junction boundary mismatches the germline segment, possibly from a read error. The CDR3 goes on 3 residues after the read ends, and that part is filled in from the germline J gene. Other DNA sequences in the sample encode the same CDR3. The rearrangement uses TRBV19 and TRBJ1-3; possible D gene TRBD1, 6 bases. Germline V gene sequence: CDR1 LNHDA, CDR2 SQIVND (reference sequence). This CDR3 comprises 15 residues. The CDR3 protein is CASSIRDISGNTIYF. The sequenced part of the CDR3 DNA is TGTGCCAGTAGTATACGGGACATCTCTGGAAACACA. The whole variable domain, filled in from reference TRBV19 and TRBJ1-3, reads DGGITQSPKYLFRKEGQNVTLSCEQNLNHDAMYWYRQDPGQGLRLIYYSQIVNDFQKGDIAEGYSVSREKKESFPLTVTSAQKNPTAFYLCASSIRDISGNTIYFGEGSWLTVV.

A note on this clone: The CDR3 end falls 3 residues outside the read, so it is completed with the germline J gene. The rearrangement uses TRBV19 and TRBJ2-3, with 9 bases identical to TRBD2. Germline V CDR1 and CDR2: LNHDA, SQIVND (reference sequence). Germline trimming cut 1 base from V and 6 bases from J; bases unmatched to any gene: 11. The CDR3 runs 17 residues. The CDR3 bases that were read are TGTGCCAGTAGTATAGTCTTAGGCGGGGGGGCCAGGGATACG. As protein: CASSIVLGGGARDT. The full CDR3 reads CASSIVLGGGARDTQYF.

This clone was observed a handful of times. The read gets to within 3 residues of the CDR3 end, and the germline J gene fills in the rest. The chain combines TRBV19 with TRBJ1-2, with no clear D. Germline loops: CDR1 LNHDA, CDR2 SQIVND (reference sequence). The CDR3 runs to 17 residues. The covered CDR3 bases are TGTGCCAGTAGTATAGAGTCGTTCGCCCGCTTCACAGATACC. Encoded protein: CASSIESFARFTDT. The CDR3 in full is CASSIESFARFTDTYTF.

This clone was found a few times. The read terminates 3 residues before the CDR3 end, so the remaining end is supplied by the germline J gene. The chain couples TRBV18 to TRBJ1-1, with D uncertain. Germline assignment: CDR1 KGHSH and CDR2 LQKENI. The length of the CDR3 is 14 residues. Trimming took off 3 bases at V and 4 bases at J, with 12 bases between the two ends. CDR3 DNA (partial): TGTGCCAGCTCACCCAACCTCCGCGGCACTGAA. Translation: CASSPNLRGTE. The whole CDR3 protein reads CASSPNLRGTEAFF.

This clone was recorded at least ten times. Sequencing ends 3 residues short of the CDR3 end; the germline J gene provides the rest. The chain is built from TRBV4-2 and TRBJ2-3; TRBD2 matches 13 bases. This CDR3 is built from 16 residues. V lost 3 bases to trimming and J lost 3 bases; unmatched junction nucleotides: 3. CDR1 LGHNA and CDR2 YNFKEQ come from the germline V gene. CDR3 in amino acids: CASSHPTSGGTDTQYF. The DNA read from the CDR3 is TGTGCCAGCAGCCACCCGACTAGCGGGGGGACAGATACG.

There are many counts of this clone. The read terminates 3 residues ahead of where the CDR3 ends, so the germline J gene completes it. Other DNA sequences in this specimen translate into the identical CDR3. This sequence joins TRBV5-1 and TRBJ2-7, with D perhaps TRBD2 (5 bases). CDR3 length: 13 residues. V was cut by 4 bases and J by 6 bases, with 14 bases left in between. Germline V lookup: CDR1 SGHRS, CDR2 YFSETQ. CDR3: CASSLLAAGEQYF. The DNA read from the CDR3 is TGCGCCAGCAGCCTGCTTGCGGCGGGCGAG.

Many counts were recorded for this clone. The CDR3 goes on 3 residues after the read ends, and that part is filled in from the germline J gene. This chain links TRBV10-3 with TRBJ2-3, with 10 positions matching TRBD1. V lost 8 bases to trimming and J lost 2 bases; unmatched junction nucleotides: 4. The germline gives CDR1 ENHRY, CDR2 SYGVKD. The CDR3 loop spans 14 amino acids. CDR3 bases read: TGTGCCATCGGGGACAGGGGAGACACAGATACG. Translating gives CAIGDRGDTDT. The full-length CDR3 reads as CAIGDRGDTDTQYF.

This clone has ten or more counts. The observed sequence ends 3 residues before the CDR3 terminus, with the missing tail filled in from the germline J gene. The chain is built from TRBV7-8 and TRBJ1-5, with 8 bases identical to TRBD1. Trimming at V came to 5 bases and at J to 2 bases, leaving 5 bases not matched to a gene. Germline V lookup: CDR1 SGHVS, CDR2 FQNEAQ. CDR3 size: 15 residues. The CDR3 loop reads CASSADRDRNQPQHF. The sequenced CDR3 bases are TGTGCCAGCAGCGCGGACAGGGATCGCAATCAGCCC. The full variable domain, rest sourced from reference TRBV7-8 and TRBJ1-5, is GAGVSQSPRYKVAKRGQDVALRCDPISGHVSLFWYQQALGQGPEFLTYFQNEAQLDKSGLPSDRFFAERPEGSVSTLKIQRTQQEDSAVYLCASSADRDRNQPQHFGDGTRLSIL.

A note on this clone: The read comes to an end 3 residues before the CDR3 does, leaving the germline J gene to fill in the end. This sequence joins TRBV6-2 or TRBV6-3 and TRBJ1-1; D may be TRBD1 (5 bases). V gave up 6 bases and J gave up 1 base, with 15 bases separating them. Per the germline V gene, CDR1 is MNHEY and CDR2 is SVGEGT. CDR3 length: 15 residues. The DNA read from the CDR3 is TGTGCCAGCAGCTCGACGATGAGGGGGAACACTGAA. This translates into CASSSTMRGNTE. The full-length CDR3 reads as CASSSTMRGNTEAFF.

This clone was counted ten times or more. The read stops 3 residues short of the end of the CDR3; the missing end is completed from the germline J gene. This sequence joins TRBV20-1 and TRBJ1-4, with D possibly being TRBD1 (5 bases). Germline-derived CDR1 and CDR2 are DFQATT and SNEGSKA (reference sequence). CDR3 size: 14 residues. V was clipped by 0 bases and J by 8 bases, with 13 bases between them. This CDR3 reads CSARERGVREKLFF. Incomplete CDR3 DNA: TGCAGTGCTAGAGAAAGGGGAGTGAGGGAAAAA.

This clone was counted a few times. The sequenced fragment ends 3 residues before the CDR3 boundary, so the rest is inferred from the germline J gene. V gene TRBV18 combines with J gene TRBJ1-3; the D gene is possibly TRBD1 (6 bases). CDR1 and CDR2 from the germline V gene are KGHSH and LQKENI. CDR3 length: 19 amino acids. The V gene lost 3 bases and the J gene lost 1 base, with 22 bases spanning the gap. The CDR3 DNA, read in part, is TGTGCCAGCTCACCCCTAACGACCACAGGGTTCAGTTCTGGAAACACC. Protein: CASSPLTTTGFSSGNT. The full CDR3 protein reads CASSPLTTTGFSSGNTIYF.

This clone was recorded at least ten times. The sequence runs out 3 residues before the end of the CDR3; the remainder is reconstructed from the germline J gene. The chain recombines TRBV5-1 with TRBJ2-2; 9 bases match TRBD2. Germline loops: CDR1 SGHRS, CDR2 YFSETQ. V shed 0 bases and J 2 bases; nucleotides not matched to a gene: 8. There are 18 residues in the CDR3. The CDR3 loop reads CASSLEGSGGPNTGELFF. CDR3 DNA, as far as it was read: TGCGCCAGCAGCTTGGAGGGTAGCGGGGGCCCTAACACCGGGGAG.

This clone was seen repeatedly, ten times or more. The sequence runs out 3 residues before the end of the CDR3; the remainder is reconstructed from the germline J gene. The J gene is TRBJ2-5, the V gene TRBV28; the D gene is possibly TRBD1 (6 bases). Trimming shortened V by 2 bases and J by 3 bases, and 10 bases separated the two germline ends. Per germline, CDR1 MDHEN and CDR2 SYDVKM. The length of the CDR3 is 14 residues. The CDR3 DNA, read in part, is TGTGCCAGCAGTTTAGGGGGCCGAGAAGAGACC. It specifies CASSLGGREET. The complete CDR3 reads CASSLGGREETQYF.

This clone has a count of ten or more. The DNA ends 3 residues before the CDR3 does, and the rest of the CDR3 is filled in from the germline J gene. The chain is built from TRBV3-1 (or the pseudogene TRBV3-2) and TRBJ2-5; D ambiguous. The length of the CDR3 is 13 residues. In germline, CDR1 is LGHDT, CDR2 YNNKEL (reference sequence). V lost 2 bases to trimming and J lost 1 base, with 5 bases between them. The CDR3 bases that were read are TGTGCCAGCAGCCAACAGGCCCAAGAGACC. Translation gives CASSQQAQET. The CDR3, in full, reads CASSQQAQETQYF.

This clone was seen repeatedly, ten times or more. Partial CDR3 DNA: TGTGCCAGCAGTTCCTCCCCGTCTGGGGCCAACGTG. Protein: CASSSSPSGANV. The complete CDR3 reads CASSSSPSGANVLFF. The chain combines TRBV6-2 or TRBV6-3 with TRBJ2-2; TRBD1 is a possible D gene (5 bases). The read ends 3 residues shy of where the CDR3 ends; the end is completed using the germline J gene. This CDR3 has 15 amino acids. Germline CDR1 is MNHEY and CDR2 is SVGEGT.

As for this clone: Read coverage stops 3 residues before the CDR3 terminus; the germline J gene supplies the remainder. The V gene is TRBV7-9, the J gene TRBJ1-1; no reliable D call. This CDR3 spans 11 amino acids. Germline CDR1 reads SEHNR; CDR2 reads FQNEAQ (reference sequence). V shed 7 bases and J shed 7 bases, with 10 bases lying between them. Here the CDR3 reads CASMRAGEAFF. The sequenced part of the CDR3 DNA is TGTGCCAGCATGCGGGCAGGTGAA.

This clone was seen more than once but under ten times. The covered CDR3 bases are TGTGCCTGGACCTTGGGGGGGCCATACAATGAC. Protein product: CAWTLGGPYND. The complete CDR3 reads CAWTLGGPYNDYTF. The chain links TRBV30 to TRBJ1-2; possible D gene TRBD1, 6 bases. The CDR3 end falls 3 residues outside the read, so it is completed with the germline J gene. In germline, CDR1 is GTSNPN, CDR2 SVGIG (reference sequence). The CDR3 extends over 14 amino acids.

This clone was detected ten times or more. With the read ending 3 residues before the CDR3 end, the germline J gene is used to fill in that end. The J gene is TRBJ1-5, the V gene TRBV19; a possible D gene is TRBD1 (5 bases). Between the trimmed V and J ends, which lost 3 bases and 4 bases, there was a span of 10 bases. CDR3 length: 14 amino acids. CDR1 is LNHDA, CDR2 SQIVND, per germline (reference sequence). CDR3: CASSMWGGNQPQHF. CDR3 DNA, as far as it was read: TGTGCCAGTAGTATGTGGGGGGGGAATCAGCCC.

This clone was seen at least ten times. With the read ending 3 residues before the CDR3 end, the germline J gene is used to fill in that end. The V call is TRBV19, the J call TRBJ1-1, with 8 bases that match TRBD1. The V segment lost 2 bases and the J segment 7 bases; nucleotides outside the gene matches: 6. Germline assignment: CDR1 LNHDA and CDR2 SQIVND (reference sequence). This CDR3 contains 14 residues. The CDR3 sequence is CASSIYAGGGEAFF. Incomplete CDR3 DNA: TGTGCCAGTAGTATATACGCAGGGGGCGGTGAA. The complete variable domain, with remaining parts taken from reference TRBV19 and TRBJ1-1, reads DGGITQSPKYLFRKEGQNVTLSCEQNLNHDAMYWYRQDPGQGLRLIYYSQIVNDFQKGDIAEGYSVSREKKESFPLTVTSAQKNPTAFYLCASSIYAGGGEAFFGQGTRLTVV.